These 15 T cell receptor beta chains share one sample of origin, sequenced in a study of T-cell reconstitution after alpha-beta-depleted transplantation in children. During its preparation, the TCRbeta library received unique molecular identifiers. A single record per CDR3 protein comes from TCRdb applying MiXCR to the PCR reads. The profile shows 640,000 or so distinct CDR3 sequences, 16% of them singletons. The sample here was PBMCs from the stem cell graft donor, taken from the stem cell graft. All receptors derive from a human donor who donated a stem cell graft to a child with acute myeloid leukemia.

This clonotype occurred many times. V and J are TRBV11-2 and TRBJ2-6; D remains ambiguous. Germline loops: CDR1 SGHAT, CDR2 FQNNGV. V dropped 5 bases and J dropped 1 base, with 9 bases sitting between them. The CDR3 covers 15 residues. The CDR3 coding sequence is TGTGCCAGCAGCCCAACACCTTCTGGGGCCAACGTCCTGACTTTC. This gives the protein CASSPTPSGANVLTF.

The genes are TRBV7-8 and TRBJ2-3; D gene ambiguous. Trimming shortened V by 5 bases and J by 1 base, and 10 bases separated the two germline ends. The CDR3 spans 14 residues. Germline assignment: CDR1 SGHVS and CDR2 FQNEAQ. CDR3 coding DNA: TGTGCCAGCAGCATAATTCCGGGCACAGATACGCAGTATTTT. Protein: CASSIIPGTDTQYF.

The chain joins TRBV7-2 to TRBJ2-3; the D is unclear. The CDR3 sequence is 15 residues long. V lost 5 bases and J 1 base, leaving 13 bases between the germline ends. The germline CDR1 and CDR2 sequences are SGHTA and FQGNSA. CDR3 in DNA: TGTGCCAGCAGCCAGCTTAGCCGGGGCACAGATACGCAGTATTTT. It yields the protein CASSQLSRGTDTQYF.

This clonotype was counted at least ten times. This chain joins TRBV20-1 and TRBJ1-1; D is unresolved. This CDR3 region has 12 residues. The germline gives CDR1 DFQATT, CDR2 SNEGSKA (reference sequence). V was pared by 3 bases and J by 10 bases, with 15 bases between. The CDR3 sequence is CSASRFAGGAFF. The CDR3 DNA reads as TGCAGTGCTAGTCGGTTTGCAGGCGGAGCTTTCTTT.

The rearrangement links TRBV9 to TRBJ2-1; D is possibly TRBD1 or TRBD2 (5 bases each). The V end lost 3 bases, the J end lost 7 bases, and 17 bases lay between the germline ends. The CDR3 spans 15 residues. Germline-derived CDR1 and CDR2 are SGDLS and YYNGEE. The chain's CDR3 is CASSADSGWGNEQFF. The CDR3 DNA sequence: TGTGCCAGCAGCGCCGACAGTGGTTGGGGGAATGAGCAGTTCTTC.

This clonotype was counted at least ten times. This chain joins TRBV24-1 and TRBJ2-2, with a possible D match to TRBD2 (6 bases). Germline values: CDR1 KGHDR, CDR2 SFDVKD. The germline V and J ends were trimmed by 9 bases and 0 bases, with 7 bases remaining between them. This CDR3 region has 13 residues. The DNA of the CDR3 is TGTGCCACCGGGACTTCGAACACCGGGGAGCTGTTTTTT. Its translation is CATGTSNTGELFF.

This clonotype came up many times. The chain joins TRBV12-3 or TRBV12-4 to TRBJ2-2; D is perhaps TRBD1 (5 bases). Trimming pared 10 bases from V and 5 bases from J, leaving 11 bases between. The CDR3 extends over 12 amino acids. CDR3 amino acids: CAIYKGTGELFF. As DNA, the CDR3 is TGTGCCATCTACAAGGGGACCGGGGAGCTGTTTTTT.

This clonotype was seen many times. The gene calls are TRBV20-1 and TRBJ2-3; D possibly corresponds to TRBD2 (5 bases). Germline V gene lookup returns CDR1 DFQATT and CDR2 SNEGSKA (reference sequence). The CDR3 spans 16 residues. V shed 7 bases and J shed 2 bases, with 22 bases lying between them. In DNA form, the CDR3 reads TGCAGTGGTAGGACTGTCTGGGCGGAACACACAGATACGCAGTATTTT. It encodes CSGRTVWAEHTDTQYF.

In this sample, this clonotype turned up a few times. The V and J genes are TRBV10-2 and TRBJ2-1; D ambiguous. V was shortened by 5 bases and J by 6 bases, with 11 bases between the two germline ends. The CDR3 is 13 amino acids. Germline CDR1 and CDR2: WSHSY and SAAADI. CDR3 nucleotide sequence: TGCGCCAGCAGTACAACAGAGAGCAATGAGCAGTTCTTC. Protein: CASSTTESNEQFF.

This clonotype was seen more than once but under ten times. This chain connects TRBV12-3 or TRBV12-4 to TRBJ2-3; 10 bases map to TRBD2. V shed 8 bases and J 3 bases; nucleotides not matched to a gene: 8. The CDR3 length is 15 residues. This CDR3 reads CASLSGGAFTDTQYF. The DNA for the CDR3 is TGTGCCAGCCTAAGCGGGGGGGCCTTTACAGATACGCAGTATTTT.

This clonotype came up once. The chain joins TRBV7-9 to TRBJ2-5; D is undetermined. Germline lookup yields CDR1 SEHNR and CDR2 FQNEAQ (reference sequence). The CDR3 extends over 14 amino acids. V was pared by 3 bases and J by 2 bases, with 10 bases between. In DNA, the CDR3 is TGTGCCAGCAGCTTGGCCCTGGAACAAGAGACCCAGTACTTC. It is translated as CASSLALEQETQYF.

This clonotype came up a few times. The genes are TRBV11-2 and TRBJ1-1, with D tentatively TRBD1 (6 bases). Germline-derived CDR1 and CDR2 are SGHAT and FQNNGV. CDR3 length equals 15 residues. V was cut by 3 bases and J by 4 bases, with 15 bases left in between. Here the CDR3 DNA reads TGTGCCAGCAGCTTCTCCGGGGACACGGGCACTGAAGCTTTCTTT. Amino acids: CASSFSGDTGTEAFF.

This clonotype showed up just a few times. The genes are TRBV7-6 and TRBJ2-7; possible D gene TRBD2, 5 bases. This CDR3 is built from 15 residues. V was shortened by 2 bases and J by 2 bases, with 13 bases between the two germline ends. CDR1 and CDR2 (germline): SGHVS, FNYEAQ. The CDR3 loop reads CASSLFEGLPYEQYF. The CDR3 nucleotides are TGTGCCAGCAGCTTATTTGAGGGCCTCCCCTACGAGCAGTACTTC.

The CDR3 reads CASSYPSVSRNGSSYNEQFF. Here the CDR3 DNA reads TGTGCCAGCAGCTATCCCAGCGTTTCCAGGAACGGGAGCTCCTACAATGAGCAGTTCTTC. V and J are TRBV11-1 and TRBJ2-1, with D maybe TRBD2 (6 bases). This CDR3 is built from 20 residues. Trimming shortened V by 4 bases and J by 0 bases, and 25 bases separated the two germline ends. Germline-derived CDR1 and CDR2 are SGHAT and FQDESV (reference sequence).

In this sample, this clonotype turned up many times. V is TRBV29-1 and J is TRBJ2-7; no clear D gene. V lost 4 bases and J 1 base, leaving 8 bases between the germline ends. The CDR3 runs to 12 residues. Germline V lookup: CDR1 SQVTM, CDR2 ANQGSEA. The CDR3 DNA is TGCAGCGTTGCGACCGGTTCCTACGAGCAGTACTTC. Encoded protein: CSVATGSYEQYF.